This record concerns one T cell receptor (beta chain) sequence. The sample belongs to a study of blood T cell repertoires in COVID-19. Study information: Sites across the United States, Italy and Spain contributed samples from acute and convalescent COVID-19.

The CDR3 contains 16 residues. Germline CDR1 reads MDHEN; CDR2 reads SYDVKM. Trimming took 6 bases from V and 0 from J, leaving 17 bases between them. Only in-frame clones appear in the TCRdb table, and some are missing; sequencing was by immunoSEQ multiplex PCR. In the table there are approximately 290,000 clones, 70% to 90% of which are singletons. The TCR was taken from a human donor with COVID-19, enrolled during active disease. The donor label of this sample is uncertain. The sample consisted of peripheral blood. The J gene is TRBJ1-1, the V gene TRBV28; D perhaps matches TRBD1 (5 bases). The CDR3 coding sequence is TGTGCCAGCAGCCCGGCGGGGGGGGAGATGAACACTGAAGCTTTCTTT. Its protein product is CASSPAGGEMNTEAFF.